Listed here are 5 T cell receptor beta chains from one sample, sequenced in a study of identical twins. MiXCR, applied by TCRdb to the 5' RACE reads, yields one record per CDR3 protein. The sample lists fewer than 900,000 distinct CDR3 sequences; around a sixth were seen once. These data also formed part of another study, on T cells expressing NK-cell markers.

The source material was PBMCs. These receptors came from a woman between 18 and 29 years old in good health.

At least ten counts were recorded for this clonotype. This chain joins TRBV9 and TRBJ2-1; no reliable D call. Germline V gene sequence: CDR1 SGDLS, CDR2 YYNGEE. The germline V and J ends were trimmed by 0 bases and 13 bases, with 11 bases remaining between them. The CDR3 covers 12 residues. The CDR3 DNA reads as TGTGCCAGCAGCGTAGATCGAGAGGACCAGTTCTTC. Residues: CASSVDREDQFF. The entire variable domain, with the rest obtained from reference TRBV9 and TRBJ2-1, is as follows: DSGVTQTPKHLITATGQRVTLRCSPRSGDLSVYWYQQSLDQGLQFLIQYYNGEERAKGNILERFSAQQFPDLHSELNLSSLELGDSALYFCASSVDREDQFFGPGTRLTVL.

V gene TRBV6-1 combines with J gene TRBJ2-5, with a possible D match to TRBD2 (7 bases). Trimming left V 2 bases short and J 5 bases short, with 12 bases between. CDR1 MNHNS and CDR2 SASEGT come from the germline V gene. CDR3 length equals 14 residues. CDR3 in DNA: TGTGCCAGCAGTGAAAGGAGGGGGGGGGAGACCCAGTACTTC. Amino acid sequence: CASSERRGGETQYF.

This clonotype turned up a few times. The chain links TRBV12-3 or TRBV12-4 to TRBJ1-5, with D uncertain. V lost 1 base to trimming and J lost 11 bases, with 6 bases between them. CDR3 length: 11 amino acids. CDR3 coding DNA: TGTGCCAGCAGTTTAGGTGGAGCCCAGCATTTT. The encoded protein is CASSLGGAQHF.

This clonotype was counted only a few times. The chain combines TRBV12-3 or TRBV12-4 with TRBJ1-2; 7 bases fit TRBD1. CDR3 length equals 13 residues. With 1 base clipped from V and 8 bases from J, the junction kept 4 bases outside the gene matches. The CDR3 DNA follows: TGTGCCAGCAGTTTAGAGCAGGGGGGCGGCTACACCTTC. Encoded protein: CASSLEQGGGYTF.

CDR3 residues: CATSGAGGPQHF. The CDR3 DNA sequence: TGTGCCACCAGTGGAGCGGGGGGGCCCCAGCATTTT. The chain is built from TRBV24-1 and TRBJ1-5; perhaps TRBD1 as D (5 bases). The CDR3 is 12 residues long. The V end lost 5 bases, the J end lost 9 bases, and 10 bases lay between the germline ends. Per the germline V gene, CDR1 is KGHDR and CDR2 is SFDVKD.